This T cell receptor beta chain was sequenced for a study of cytomegalovirus exposure and HLA in healthy donors (dated 2017 in TCRdb). Study-level background: A later analysis indicated that the 120 or so validation repertoires were generated on the platform also employed for the approximately 670 repertoires of the first cohort. To predict cytomegalovirus infection status, the study combined high-throughput TCR immunosequencing, statistical association of individual TCRs with disease status, and machine learning. The aim of the study was to test whether cataloging public T cell receptors could identify signatures of past pathogen exposure. Besides the first cohort of roughly 640 subjects, a separate validation cohort made up of 120 different subjects was used. The investigation overall reported the following: The classifier was reported to diagnose cytomegalovirus status with high specificity and sensitivity in both the original and validation cohorts. In a later analysis, TCRs clustered in the first cohort were found to also tend to co-occur in the 120 or so validation repertoires, with 94% of cluster scores above 0. A few of the identified cytomegalovirus-associated TCR beta chains were confirmed in vitro to be specific for cytomegalovirus antigens. The study listed 150 to 200 TCR beta chains as associated with cytomegalovirus. It was suggested by the authors that the approach could potentially be generalized to other disease states and immunological phenotypes. A later analysis had no HLA typing for the validation cohort, so co-occurrence there was scored across all 130 or so repertoires. Across donors, most TCR sequences were observed very rarely, whereas some public TCRs were present in many individuals.

To note about this clone: Its antigen specificity is not known. No quality values exist for individual bases; no much larger clone is one base distant.

The donors belonged to the validation cohort of around 120 subjects, which was separate from the approximately 700-subject first cohort. From its cysteine to its phenylalanine, the CDR3 spans 13 amino acids. The read is trimmed to its CDR3 DNA, 39 bases read in frame from base 1. Per the germline V gene, SNHLY is the CDR1 and FYNNEI is the CDR2. The V end loses 4 bases and the J end loses 3 bases, and a stretch of 10 bases separates them. Receptor libraries were prepared by the immunoSEQ multiplex PCR assay. The authors' analysis ran thus. A statistical classification framework was built to diagnose cytomegalovirus status from the catalog of TCR beta chain sequences. Imported from immuneACCESS, the table was reduced by TCRdb to in-frame sequences with V and J called. These copies leave out some clones; in studies compared against another copy, an unresolved V gene accounts for under half, and the cause of the remainder is not known. For V, J and clone size, that table is used; D and trimming come from the DNA. Counted in this sample were around 150,000 clones; over 85% of them appeared once. The ten largest clones represent 4% to 5% of the sample.

The sequenced sample consisted of PBMCs. The chain is encoded by TRBV2 joined to TRBJ2-7; the D gene identity is not certain. The sequence derives from a man between 18 and 35 years old in good health and CMV-seropositive. The nucleotide sequence reads TGTGCCAGCAGTGTGCGGCAGTACTACGAGCAGTACTTC. Its protein reads: CASSVRQYYEQYF.